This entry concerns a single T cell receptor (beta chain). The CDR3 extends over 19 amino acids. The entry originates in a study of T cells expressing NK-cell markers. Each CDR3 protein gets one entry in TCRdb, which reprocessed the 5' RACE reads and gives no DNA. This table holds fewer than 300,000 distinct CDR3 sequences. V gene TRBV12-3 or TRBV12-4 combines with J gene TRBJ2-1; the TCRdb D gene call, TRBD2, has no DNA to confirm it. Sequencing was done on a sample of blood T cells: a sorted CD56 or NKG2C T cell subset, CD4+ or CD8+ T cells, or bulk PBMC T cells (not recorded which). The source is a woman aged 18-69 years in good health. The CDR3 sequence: CASSFSSWVAGGSANEQFF.